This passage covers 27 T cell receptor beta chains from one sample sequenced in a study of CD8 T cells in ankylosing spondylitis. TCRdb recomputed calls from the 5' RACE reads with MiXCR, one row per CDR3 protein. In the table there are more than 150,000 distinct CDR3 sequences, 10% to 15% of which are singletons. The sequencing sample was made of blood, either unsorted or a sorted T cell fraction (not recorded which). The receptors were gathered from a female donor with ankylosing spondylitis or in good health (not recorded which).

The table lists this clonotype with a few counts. Here the CDR3 reads CASSGRTSGSGDTQYF. CDR3 bases: TGTGCCAGCAGCGGACGAACTAGCGGGAGTGGAGATACGCAGTATTTT. This chain joins TRBV4-2 and TRBJ2-3, with TRBD2 matching over 11 bases. CDR3 size: 16 residues. After removal of 5 bases from V and 5 bases from J, the junction contained 9 bases not matched to a gene. CDR1 and CDR2 from the germline V gene are LGHNA and YNFKEQ.

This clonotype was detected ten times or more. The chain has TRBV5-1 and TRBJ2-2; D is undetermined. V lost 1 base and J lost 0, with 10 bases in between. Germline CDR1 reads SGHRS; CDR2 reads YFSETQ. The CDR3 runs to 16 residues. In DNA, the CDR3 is TGCGCCAGCAGCTTGTTGGGCGGAGCGAACACCGGGGAGCTGTTTTTT. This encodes CASSLLGGANTGELFF.

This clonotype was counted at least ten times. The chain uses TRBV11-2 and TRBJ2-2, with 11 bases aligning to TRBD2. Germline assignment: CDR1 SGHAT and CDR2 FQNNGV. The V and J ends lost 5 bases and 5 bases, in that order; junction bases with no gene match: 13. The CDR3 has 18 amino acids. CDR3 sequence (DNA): TGTGCCAGCAGCCAATCCCTAGCGGGAGGCGTTTGGACCGGGGAGCTGTTTTTT. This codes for CASSQSLAGGVWTGELFF.

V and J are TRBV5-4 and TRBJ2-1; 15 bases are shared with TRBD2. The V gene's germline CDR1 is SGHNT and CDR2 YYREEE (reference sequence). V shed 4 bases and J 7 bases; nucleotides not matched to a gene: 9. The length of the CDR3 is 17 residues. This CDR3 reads CASSPGTSGRIGNEQFF. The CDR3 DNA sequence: TGTGCCAGCAGCCCCGGGACTAGCGGGAGGATCGGGAATGAGCAGTTCTTC.

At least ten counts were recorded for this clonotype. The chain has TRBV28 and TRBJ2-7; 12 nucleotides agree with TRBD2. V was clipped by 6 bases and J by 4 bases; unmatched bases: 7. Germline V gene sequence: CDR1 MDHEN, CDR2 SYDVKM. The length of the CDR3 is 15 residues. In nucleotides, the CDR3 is TGTGCCAGCAGACGACTAGCGGGAGCCACGTACGAGCAGTACTTC. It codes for CASRRLAGATYEQYF.

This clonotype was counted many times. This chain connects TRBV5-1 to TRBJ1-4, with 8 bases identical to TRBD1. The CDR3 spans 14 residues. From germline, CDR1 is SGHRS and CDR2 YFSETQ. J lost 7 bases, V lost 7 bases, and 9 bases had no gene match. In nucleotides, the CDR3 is TGCGCCAGCCACAGGGGGATGCGAACTGAAAAACTGTTTTTT. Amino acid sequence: CASHRGMRTEKLFF.

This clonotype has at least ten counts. The CDR3 loop is CASSLQQGGQPQHF. The DNA of the CDR3 is TGTGCCAGCAGCTTACAGCAGGGAGGTCAGCCCCAGCATTTT. The rearrangement uses TRBV7-2 and TRBJ1-5; weak D call: TRBD1 (5 bases). The CDR3 runs to 14 residues. Trimming took 2 bases from V and 6 from J, leaving 11 bases between them. CDR1 is SGHTA and CDR2 is FQGNSA in the germline V gene.

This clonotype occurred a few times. The CDR3: CASSLTEGVLDTQYF. The DNA for the CDR3 is TGTGCCAGCAGTCTCACGGAGGGAGTCTTAGATACGCAGTATTTT. The chain has TRBV7-2 and TRBJ2-3; a possible D gene is TRBD2 (6 bases). V lost 6 bases, J lost 5 bases, and 18 bases lay in between. The CDR3 sequence is 15 residues long. Germline CDR1 and CDR2: SGHTA and FQGNSA. Looking up the rest from reference TRBV7-2 and TRBJ2-3 gives the full variable domain: GAGVSQSPSNKVTEKGKDVELRCDPISGHTALYWYRQSLGQGLEFLIYFQGNSAPDKSGLPSDRFSAERTGGSVSTLTIQRTQQEDSAVYLCASSLTEGVLDTQYFGPGTRLTVL.

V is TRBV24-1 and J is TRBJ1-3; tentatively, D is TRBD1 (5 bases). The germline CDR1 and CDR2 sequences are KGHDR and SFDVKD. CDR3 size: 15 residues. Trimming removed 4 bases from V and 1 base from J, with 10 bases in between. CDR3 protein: CATSDAGGSGNTIYF. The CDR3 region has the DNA TGTGCCACCAGTGACGCTGGGGGGTCTGGAAACACCATATATTTT.

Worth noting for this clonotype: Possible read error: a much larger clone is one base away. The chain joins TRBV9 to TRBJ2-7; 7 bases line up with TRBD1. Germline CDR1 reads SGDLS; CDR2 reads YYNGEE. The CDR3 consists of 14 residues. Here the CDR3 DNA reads TGTGCCAGCAGCGTAGGAGGGACAGCCTACGAGAAGTACTTC. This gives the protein CASSVGGTAYEKYF.

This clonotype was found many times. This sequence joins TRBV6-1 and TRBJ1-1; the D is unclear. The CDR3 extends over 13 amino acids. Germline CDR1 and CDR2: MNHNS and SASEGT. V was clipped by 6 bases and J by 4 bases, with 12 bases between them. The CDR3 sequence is CASRDPLSTEAFF. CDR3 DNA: TGTGCCAGCAGGGATCCCTTGAGCACTGAAGCTTTCTTT.

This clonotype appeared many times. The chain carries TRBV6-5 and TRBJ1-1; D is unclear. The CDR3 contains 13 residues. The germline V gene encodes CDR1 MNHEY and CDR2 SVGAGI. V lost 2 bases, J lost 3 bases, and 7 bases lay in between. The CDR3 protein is CASSYGSHTEAFF. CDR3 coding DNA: TGTGCCAGCAGTTACGGGAGTCACACTGAAGCTTTCTTT.

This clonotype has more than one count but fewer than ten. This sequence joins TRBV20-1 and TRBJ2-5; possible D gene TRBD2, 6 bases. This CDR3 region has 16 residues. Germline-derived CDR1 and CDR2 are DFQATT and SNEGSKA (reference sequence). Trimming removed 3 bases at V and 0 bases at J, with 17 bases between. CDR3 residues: CSARGGTFSYQETQYF. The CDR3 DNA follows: TGCAGTGCTAGGGGCGGGACTTTCTCGTACCAAGAGACCCAGTACTTC.

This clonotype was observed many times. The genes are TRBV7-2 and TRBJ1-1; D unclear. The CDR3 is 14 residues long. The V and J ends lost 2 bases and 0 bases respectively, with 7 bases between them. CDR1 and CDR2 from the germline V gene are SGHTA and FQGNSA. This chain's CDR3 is CASSLSTVNTEAFF. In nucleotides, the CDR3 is TGTGCCAGCAGCTTAAGTACGGTGAACACTGAAGCTTTCTTT.

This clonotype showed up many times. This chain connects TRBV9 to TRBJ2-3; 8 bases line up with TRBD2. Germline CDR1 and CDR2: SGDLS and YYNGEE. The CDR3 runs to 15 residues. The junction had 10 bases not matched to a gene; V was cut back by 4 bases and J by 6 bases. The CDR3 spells CASSRGGARADTQYF. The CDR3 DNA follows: TGTGCCAGCAGCCGGGGGGGGGCTCGCGCCGATACGCAGTATTTT.

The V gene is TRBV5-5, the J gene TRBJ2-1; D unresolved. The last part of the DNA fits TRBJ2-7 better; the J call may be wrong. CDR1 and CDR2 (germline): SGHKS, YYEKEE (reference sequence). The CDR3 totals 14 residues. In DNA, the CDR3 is TGTGCCAGCAGCTTGGACGGTTCGTACAATGAGCAGTACTTC. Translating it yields CASSLDGSYNEQYF.

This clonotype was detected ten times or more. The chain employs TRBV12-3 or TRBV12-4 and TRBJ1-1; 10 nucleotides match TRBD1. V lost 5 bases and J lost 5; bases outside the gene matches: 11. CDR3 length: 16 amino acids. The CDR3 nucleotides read TGTGCCAGCAGTCCGGGACAGGGGCTCACGGGGACTGAAGCTTTCTTT. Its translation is CASSPGQGLTGTEAFF.

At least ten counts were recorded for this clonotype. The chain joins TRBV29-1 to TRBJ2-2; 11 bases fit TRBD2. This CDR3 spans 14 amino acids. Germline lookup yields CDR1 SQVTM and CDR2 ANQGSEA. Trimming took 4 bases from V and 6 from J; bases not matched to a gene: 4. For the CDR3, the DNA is TGCAGCGTTGGTCTAGCGGGAGGTTCCGGGGAGCTGTTTTTT. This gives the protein CSVGLAGGSGELFF.

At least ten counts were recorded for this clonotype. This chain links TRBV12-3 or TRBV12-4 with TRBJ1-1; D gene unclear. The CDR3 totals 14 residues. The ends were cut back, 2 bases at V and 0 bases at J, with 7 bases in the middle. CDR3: CASSLWQMNTEAFF. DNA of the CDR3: TGTGCCAGCAGTTTATGGCAGATGAACACTGAAGCTTTCTTT.

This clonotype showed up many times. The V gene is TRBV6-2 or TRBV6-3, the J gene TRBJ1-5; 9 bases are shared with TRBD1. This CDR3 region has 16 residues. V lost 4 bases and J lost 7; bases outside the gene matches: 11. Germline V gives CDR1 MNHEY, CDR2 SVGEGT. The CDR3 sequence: CASSSPGTGFSQPQHF. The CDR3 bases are TGTGCCAGCAGTTCCCCTGGGACAGGGTTTTCGCAGCCCCAGCATTTT.

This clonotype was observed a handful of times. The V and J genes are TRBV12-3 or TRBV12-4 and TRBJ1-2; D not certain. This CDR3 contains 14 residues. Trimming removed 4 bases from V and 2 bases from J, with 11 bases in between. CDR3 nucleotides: TGTGCCAGCAGTTATGGACCGACCAACTATGGCTACACCTTC. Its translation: CASSYGPTNYGYTF.

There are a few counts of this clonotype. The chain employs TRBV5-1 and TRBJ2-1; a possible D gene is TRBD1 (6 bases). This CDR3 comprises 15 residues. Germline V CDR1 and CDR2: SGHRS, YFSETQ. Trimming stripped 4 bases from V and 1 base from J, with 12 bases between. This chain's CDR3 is CASSPEQGSYNEQFF. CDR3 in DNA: TGCGCCAGCAGCCCAGAACAGGGTTCCTACAATGAGCAGTTCTTC.

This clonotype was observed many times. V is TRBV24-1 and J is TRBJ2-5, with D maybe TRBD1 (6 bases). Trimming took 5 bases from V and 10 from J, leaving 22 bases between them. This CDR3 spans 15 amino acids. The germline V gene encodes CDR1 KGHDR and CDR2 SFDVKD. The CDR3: CATSAISGGARVQYF. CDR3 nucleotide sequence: TGTGCCACCAGTGCCATCTCTGGGGGCGCGCGGGTCCAGTACTTC.

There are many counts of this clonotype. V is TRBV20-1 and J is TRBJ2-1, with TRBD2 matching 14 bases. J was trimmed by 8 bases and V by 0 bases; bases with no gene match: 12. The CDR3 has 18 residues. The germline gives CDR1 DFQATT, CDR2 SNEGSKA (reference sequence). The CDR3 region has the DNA TGCAGTGCTAGAGATTTAGTTGGGACTAGCGGGAGTAGGGATGAGCAGTTCTTC. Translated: CSARDLVGTSGSRDEQFF.

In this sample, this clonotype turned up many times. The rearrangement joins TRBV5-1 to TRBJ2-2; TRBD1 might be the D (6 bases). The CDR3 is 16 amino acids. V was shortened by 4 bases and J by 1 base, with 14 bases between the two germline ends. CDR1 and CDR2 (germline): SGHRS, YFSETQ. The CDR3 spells CASSLTGLGNTGELFF. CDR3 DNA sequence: TGCGCCAGCAGCCTGACAGGATTAGGGAACACCGGGGAGCTGTTTTTT.

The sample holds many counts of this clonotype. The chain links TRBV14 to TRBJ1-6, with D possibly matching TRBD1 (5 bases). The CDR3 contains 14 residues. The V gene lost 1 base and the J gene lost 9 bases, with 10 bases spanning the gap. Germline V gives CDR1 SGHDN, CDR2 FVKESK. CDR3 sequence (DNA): TGTGCCAGCAGCCAAGTCCTAGGGGTTTCACCCCTCCACTTT. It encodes CASSQVLGVSPLHF.

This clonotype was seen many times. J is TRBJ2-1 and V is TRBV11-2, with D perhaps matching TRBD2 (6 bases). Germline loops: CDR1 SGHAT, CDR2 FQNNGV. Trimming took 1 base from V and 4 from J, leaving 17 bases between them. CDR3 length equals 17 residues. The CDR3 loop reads CASSLVSRRGGYNEQFF. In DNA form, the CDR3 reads TGTGCCAGCAGCTTAGTATCTAGGCGGGGCGGGTACAATGAGCAGTTCTTC.